This T cell receptor (beta chain) came from a study of regulatory T cells in long-lasting Graves disease. Study background: Treatment with antithyroid drugs for over 5 years, together with positive TSH receptor antibodies, meant persistent Graves' disease. Whole-study findings and limits: Whereas around 970 public clonotypes were shared by new patients, persistent patients shared more, at 2,500 to 3,000. There was favoring of TRBV28, TRBJ1-2 and TRBJ2-5 in persistent disease.

Indicated time point: persistent/refractory GD, antithyroid drugs over 5 years with positive TRAb. Scientists built the TCR library using RNA that was extracted from PBMCs. It was an endocrinology department in Xi'an, China, that provided the patients. The CDR3 is 12 residues long. Germline CDR1 reads LNHDA; CDR2 reads SQIVND (reference sequence). V dropped 4 bases and J dropped 11 bases, with 14 bases sitting between them. Library construction for TCR beta used iRepertoire HTBI primers and Arm-PCR of CDR3 regions. MiXCR, run by TCRdb on the multiplex PCR reads, gives a single entry per CDR3 protein. The sample has about 660,000 distinct CDR3 sequences, approximately 29% seen once; the top ten hold 40% to 50%. This clonotype was picked up a small number of times. Its antigen is as yet unknown.

This specimen consisted of peripheral blood mononuclear cells (PBMCs), obtained when the disease was refractory, from a patient treated with antithyroid drugs. The rearrangement uses TRBV19 and TRBJ1-2, with D perhaps matching TRBD1 (5 bases). The source of this sequence is a female donor with Graves disease. CDR3 nucleotides: TGTGCCAGTAGTACCCGGACATCGCGGTACACCTTC. This sequence encodes CASSTRTSRYTF. The full variable domain, in which reference TRBV19 and TRBJ1-2 provide the parts outside the CDR3, is DGGITQSPKYLFRKEGQNVTLSCEQNLNHDAMYWYRQDPGQGLRLIYYSQIVNDFQKGDIAEGYSVSREKKESFPLTVTSAQKNPTAFYLCASSTRTSRYTFGSGTRLTVV.